This T cell receptor beta chain was identified during a study of T cells in localized non-small cell lung cancer. This CDR3 contains 15 residues. Germline values: CDR1 MDHEN, CDR2 SYDVKM. Trimming removed 4 bases from V and 1 base from J, with 11 bases in between. Here immunoSEQ multiplex PCR was the method, and the copy in TCRdb shows in-frame clones only, minus some. The repertoire holds several thousand clones, with 15% to 20% as singletons. The specimen was lung tumor tissue, collected before any cancer treatment. This rearrangement joins TRBV28 to TRBJ2-4; a weak D match, TRBD1 (6 bases). The origin of this receptor is a woman aged 35 to 70 with stage III squamous cell lung carcinoma. CDR3 loop: CASSSTGLAKNIQYF. Here the CDR3 DNA reads TGTGCCAGCAGTTCTACAGGGTTGGCCAAAAACATTCAGTACTTC.